This T cell receptor (beta chain) was profiled in a study of blood T cell repertoires in COVID-19. Overall study: The United States, Italy and Spain were the sources of the acute and convalescent COVID-19 samples.

CDR3 size: 13 residues. The germline V gene has CDR1 DFQATT and CDR2 SNEGSKA (reference sequence). V lost 3 bases and J lost 5, with 13 bases in between. Produced via immunoSEQ multiplex PCR; TCRdb's table is partial and in-frame only. Of some 38,000 clones in the sample, roughly 80% were seen once. The receptor was isolated from a man aged 70-80 years with acute or convalescent COVID-19. The chain employs TRBV20-1 and TRBJ1-1; no definite D call. Sequences were obtained from peripheral blood. CDR3: CSASRLGGTEAFF. CDR3 nucleotides: TGCAGTGCTAGTCGACTGGGTGGGACTGAAGCTTTCTTT.